Here is one T cell receptor (beta chain) with its context. The antigen remains undetermined. TCRdb processed the reads anew with MiXCR; each CDR3 protein has one entry. Of about 830,000 distinct CDR3 sequences in the sample, about 30% were seen once. The length of the CDR3 is 15 residues. Trimming took 5 bases from V and 8 from J; bases not matched to a gene: 9. Germline lookup yields CDR1 MNHNS and CDR2 SASEGT. The data are from a study of T cell repertoires in cytomegalovirus infection. This sequence originates from a human donor in good health (CMV status not recorded). Some clones in this sample may be carry-over from other donors' samples. The specimen was cultured CD8+ T cells from PBMCs, collected from culture after CMV antigen stimulation. The V gene is TRBV6-1, the J gene TRBJ1-4, with 9 bases matching TRBD1. The CDR3 here is CASSFAQGAWEKLFF. In DNA form, the CDR3 reads TGTGCCAGCAGTTTCGCACAGGGGGCGTGGGAAAAACTGTTTTTT.